This T cell receptor beta chain derives from a study of metastatic and nonmetastatic thyroid tumors (dated by TCRdb to about 2020). Broadly, across the study: Repertoires were compared across peripheral blood and tumor or nodule tissue samples from malignant and benign thyroid patients. Beyond this particular receptor, the publication reports: TCR beta diversity was reported as significantly higher in malignant tumors than in benign nodules, in both blood and tumor samples.

This clone was seen at least ten times. Its binding antigen is unknown. No clone much larger than this one lies a single base away; base qualities are absent. Libraries were prepared through PCR. The reads were generated on an Illumina HiSeq 4000. The TCR beta-chain CDR3 region of each patient was profiled by high-throughput sequencing. As for how the authors treated the data: Drawing on CDR3 differences between clinicopathological groups, the researchers built a classifier meant to tell apart patients with distant-metastatic papillary thyroid cancer. Repertoire diversity was assessed with the Shannon index, and tumor-blood repertoire similarity with the Morisita-Horn index. The public reads were quality trimmed at Q25 with fastp and then assembled into clones with MiXCR by TCRdb, keeping productive beta chains. None of the V and J calls come from the authors' own analysis; TCRdb made them. This sample lists roughly 90,000 clones; under 15% were detected once. The ten largest clonotypes hold roughly 3.6% of the sample.

From the cysteine through the phenylalanine, the CDR3 covers 14 amino acids. The kept DNA is CDR3 alone, 42 bases in frame from the first base. Taken from the germline V gene, the CDR1 and CDR2 loops are SGDLS and YYNGEE. V is shortened by 2 bases, J by 4 bases, and the region joining them spans 11 bases. Before undergoing thyroid surgery, none of the patients had been given any kind of treatment. The study retrospectively analysed patient clinical samples collected from about 2012 to 2018 using T-cell receptor beta sequencing. This TCR was sampled from a female donor with papillary thyroid cancer or a benign thyroid nodule (not recorded which). Some clones in this sample may be carry-over from other donors' samples. The chain was built from TRBV9 and TRBJ2-3; no confident D gene assignment can be made. The sequenced material came from blood. The CDR3 protein is CASSVGRLSDTQYF. In nucleotide form, the sequence is TGTGCCAGCAGCGTGGGCAGGTTATCAGATACGCAGTATTTT.